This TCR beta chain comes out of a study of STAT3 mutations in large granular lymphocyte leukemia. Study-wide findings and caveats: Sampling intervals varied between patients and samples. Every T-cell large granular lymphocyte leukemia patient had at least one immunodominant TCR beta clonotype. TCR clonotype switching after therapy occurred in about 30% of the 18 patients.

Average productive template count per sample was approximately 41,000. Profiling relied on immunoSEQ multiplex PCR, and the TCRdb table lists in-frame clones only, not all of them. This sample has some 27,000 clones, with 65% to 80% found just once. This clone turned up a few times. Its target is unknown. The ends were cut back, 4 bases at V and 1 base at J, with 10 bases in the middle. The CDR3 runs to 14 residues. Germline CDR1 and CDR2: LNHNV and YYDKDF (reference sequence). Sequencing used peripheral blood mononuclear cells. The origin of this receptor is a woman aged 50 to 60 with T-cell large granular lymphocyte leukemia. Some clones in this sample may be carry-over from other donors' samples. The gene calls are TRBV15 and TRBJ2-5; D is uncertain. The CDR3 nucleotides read TGTGCCACCAGCACCCGGACGTTCCAAGAGACCCAGTACTTC. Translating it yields CATSTRTFQETQYF.